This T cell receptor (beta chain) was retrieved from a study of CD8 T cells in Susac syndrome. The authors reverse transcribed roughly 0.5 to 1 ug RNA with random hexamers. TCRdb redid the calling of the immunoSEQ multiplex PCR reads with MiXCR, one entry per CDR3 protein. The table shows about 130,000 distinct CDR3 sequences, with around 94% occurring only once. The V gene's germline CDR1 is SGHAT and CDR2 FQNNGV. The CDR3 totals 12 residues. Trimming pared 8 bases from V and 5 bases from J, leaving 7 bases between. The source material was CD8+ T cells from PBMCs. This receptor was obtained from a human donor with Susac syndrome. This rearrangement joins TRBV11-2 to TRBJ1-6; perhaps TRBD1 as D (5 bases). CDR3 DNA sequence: TGTGCCAGCGACAGTAATAATTCACCCCTCCACTTT. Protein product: CASDSNNSPLHF.